The T cell receptor (beta chain) described here comes from a study of memory CD8 T cells in hepatitis C reinfection. Whole-study context: After reinfection, two primary-infection resolvers became chronically infected.

Whole-study results and caveats: About 5 donors were too few for definitive public clonotype conclusions.

Time point: peak reinfection, 3 to 8 weeks after reinfection detection. No in vitro expansion preceded TCR sequencing of the sorted cells. The Montreal HEPCO cohort supplied donors who inject drugs. At all three reinfection time points, viable CD3+ CD8+ CD45RO- cells from a couple of donors served as controls. Remarks on this clone: Its matching antigen is unknown.

Repertoires were generated with immunoSEQ multiplex PCR, while TCRdb's copy carries only in-frame clones and drops some. The data show 35,000 to 50,000 clones, around 87% seen once. Trimming shortened V by 5 bases and J by 4 bases, and 9 bases separated the two germline ends. Germline lookup yields CDR1 MNHEY and CDR2 SVGAGI. The CDR3 runs to 13 residues. Sequencing was carried out using naive CD8+ T cells sorted from blood. J is TRBJ1-5 and V is TRBV6-5, with D unresolved. The receptor's source is a man between 18 and 35 years old with hepatitis C virus infection. CDR3 DNA: TGTGCCAGCAGTGAATGGAGGAATCAGCCCCAGCATTTT. As protein: CASSEWRNQPQHF.